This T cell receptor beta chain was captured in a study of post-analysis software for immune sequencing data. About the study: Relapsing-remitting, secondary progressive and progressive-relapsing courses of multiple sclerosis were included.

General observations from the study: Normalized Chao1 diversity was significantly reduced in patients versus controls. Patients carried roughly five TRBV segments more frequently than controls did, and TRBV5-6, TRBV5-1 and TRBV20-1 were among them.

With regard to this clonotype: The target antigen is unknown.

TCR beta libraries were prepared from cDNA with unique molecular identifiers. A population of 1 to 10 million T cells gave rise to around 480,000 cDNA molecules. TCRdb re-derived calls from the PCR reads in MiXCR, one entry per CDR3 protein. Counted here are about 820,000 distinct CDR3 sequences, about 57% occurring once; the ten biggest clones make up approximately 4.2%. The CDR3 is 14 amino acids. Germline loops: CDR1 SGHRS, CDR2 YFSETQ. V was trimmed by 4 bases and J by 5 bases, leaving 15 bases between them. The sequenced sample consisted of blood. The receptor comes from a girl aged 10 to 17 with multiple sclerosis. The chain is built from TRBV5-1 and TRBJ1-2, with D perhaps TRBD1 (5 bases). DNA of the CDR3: TGCGCCAGCAGCAACCCCGGGACCGCGTATGGCTACACCTTC. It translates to CASSNPGTAYGYTF.